This TCR beta chain was sequenced in a study of blood T cell repertoires in COVID-19. Germline V gene data show CDR1 as MNHEY and CDR2 as SVGAGI. With 3 bases removed from V and 2 bases from J, the gap between germline ends came to 7 bases. CDR3 length: 13 amino acids. Enrolled during active infection, Seattle patients were then followed longitudinally. Turning to this clone: Other DNA sequences within the sample encode an identical CDR3.

The table came from immunoSEQ multiplex PCR; TCRdb's copy has only in-frame clones and leaves some out. The sample carries some 150,000 clones, 70% to 85% recorded once. This clonotype was obtained from a man aged 55 to 70 with COVID-19, enrolled during active disease. V and J are TRBV6-5 and TRBJ1-1; tentatively, D is TRBD1 (6 bases). Material for sequencing was peripheral blood. CDR3 in amino acids: CASSYGTNTEAFF. The CDR3 region has the DNA TGTGCCAGCAGTTATGGGACAAACACTGAAGCTTTCTTT.